This T cell receptor beta chain was sequenced for a study of cytomegalovirus exposure and HLA in healthy donors. Germline-derived CDR1 and CDR2 are MNHNY and SVGAGI (reference sequence). CDR3 length equals 14 residues. V lost 5 bases, J lost 4 bases, and 12 bases lay in between. Data came from immunoSEQ multiplex PCR; TCRdb stores just in-frame clones and leaves some out. The sample includes about 120,000 clones, roughly nine tenths seen only once; the top ten take about 4%. This receptor was identified in a man younger than 35 in good health and CMV-seropositive. The chain uses TRBV6-6 and TRBJ1-3; D is ambiguous. Sequenced sample: PBMCs. The CDR3 spells CASSRVTGGNTIYF. As DNA, the CDR3 is TGTGCCAGCAGTCGAGTGACCGGGGGAAACACCATATATTTT.